This T cell receptor (beta chain) came from a study of shared clonotypes between healthy human individuals. In the original workflow: Filtering differed because ImmunoSEQ produced junction-only sequences that carried no quality scores. Assay: immunoSEQ multiplex PCR; the TCRdb copy retains only in-frame clones and omits some. V and J calls and clone size are copied from that table; D and trimming were computed from the DNA. This table has approximately 2.5 million clones, 80% to 95% appearing once. The V and J ends lost 6 bases and 4 bases respectively, with 18 bases between them. The CDR3 is 16 amino acids. Per the germline V gene, CDR1 is MDHEN and CDR2 is SYDVKM. Donors, without exception, were Caucasian adults residing in Nashville, Tennessee. The investigators split CD4+ cells into a CD45RA+ naive subset and a CD45RA-negative memory subset.

This receptor was identified in a man aged 18-30 years in good health. Some clones in this sample may be carry-over from other donors' samples. This sequence joins TRBV28 and TRBJ2-2; perhaps TRBD1 as D (6 bases). Sequencing was done on a sample of naive CD4+ T cells from PBMCs. Sample subset: CD45RA+ positively selected. The CDR3 sequence: CASSLGGGRTTGELFF. The DNA for the CDR3 is TGTGCCAGCAGCCTAGGTGGGGGCCGGACCACCGGGGAGCTGTTTTTT. The full variable domain, with the rest looked up from reference TRBV28 and TRBJ2-2, is DVKVTQSSRYLVKRTGEKVFLECVQDMDHENMFWYRQDPGLGLRLIYFSYDVKMKEKGDIPEGYSVSREKKERFSLILESASTNQTSMYLCASSLGGGRTTGELFFGEGSRLTVL.